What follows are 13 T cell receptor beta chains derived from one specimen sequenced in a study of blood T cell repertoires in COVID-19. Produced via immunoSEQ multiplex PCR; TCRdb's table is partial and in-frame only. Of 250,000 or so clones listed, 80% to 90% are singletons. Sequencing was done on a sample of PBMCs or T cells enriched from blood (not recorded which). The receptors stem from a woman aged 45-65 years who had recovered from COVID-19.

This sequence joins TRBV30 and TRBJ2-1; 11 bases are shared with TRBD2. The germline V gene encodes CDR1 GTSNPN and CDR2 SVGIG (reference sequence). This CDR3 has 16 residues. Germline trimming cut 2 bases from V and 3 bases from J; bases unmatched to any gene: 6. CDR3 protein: CAWSPLTSGIYNEQFF. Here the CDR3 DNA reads TGTGCCTGGAGTCCGTTGACTAGCGGGATCTACAATGAGCAGTTCTTC.

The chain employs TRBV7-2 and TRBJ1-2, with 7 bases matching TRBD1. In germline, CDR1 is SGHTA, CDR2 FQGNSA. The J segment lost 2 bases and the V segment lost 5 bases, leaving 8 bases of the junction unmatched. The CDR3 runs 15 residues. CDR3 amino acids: CASSPAGTENYGYTF. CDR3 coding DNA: TGTGCCAGCAGCCCGGCCGGGACAGAAAACTATGGCTACACCTTC.

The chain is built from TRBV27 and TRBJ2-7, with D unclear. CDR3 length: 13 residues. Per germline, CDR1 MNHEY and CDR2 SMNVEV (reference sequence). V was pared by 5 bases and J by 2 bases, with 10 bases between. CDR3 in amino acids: CASSLRQAYEQYF. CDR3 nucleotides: TGTGCCAGCAGTCTTCGGCAGGCCTACGAGCAGTACTTC.

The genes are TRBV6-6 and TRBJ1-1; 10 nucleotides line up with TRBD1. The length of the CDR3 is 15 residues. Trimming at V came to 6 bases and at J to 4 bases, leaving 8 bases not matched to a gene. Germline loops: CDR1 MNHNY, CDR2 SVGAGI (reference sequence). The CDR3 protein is CASRTEDRGSTEAFF. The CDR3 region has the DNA TGTGCCAGCAGAACCGAGGACAGGGGGTCCACTGAAGCTTTCTTT.

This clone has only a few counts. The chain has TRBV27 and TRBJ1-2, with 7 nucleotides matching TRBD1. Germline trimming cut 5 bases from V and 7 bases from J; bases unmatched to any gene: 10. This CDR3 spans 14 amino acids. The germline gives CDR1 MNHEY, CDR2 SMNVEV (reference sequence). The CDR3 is CASSHAGTASGYTF. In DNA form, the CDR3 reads TGTGCCAGCAGTCACGCCGGGACAGCGAGTGGCTACACCTTC.

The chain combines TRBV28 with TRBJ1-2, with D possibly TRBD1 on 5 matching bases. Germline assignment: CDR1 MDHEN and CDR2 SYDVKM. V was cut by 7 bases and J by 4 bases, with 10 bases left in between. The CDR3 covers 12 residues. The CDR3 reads CASTLRGYGYTF. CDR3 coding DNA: TGTGCCAGCACCCTAAGGGGCTATGGCTACACCTTC.

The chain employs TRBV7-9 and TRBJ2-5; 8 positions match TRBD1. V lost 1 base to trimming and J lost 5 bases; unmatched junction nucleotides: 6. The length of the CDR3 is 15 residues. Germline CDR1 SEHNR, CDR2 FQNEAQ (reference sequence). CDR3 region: CASSLELNRGETQYF. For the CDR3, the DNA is TGTGCCAGCAGCTTAGAACTTAACAGGGGGGAGACCCAGTACTTC. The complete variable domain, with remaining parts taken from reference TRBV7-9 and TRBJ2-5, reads DTGVSQNPRHKITKRGQNVTFRCDPISEHNRLYWYRQTLGQGPEFLTYFQNEAQLEKSRLLSDRFSAERPKGSFSTLEIQRTEQGDSAMYLCASSLELNRGETQYFGPGTRLLVL.

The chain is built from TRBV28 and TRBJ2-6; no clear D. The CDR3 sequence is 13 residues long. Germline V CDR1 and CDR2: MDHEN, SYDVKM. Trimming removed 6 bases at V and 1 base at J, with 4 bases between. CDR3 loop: CASSPSGANVLTF. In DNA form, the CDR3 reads TGTGCCAGCAGCCCTTCTGGGGCCAACGTCCTGACTTTC.

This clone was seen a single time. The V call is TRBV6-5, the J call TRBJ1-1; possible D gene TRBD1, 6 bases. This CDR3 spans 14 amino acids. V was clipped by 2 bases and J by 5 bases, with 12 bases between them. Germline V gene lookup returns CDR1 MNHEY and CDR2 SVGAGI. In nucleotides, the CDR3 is TGTGCCAGCAGTTACCAGGGGCAGCTTACTGAAGCTTTCTTT. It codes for CASSYQGQLTEAFF.

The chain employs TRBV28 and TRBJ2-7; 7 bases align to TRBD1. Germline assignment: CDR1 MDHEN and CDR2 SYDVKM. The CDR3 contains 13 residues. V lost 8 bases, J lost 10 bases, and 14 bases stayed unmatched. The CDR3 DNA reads TGTGCCAGCGAACCTCCCGGGACAGCTTACCAGTACTTC. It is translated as CASEPPGTAYQYF.

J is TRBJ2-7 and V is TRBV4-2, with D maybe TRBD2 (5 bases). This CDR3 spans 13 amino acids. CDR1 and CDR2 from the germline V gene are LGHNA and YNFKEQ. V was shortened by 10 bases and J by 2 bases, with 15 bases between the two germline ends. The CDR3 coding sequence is TGTGCCACCTCGGCGGAGGCACCCTACGAGCAGTACTTC. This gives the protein CATSAEAPYEQYF.

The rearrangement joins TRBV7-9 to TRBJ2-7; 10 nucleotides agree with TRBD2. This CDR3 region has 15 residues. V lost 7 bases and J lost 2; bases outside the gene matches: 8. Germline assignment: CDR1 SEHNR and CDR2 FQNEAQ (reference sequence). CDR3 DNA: TGTGCCAGCACTCTCAGCAGCGGGAGGGCCTACGAGCAGTACTTC. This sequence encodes CASTLSSGRAYEQYF.

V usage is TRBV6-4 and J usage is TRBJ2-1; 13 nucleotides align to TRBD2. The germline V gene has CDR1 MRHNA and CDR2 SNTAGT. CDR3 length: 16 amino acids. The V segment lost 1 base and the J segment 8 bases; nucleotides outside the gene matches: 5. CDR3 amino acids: CASSDYAGTSGDEQFF. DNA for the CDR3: TGTGCCAGCAGTGACTACGCCGGGACTAGCGGGGATGAGCAGTTCTTC.